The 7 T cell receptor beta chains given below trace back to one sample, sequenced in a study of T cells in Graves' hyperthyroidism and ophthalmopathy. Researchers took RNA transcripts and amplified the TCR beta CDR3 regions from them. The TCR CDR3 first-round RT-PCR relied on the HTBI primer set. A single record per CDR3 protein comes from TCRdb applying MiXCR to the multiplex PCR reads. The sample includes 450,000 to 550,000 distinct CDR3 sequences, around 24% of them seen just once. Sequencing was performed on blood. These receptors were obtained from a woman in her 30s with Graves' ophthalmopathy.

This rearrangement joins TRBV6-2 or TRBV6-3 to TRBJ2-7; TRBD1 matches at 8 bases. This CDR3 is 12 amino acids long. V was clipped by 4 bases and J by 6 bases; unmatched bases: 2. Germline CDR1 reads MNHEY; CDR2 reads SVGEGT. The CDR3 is CASSFTGGEQYF. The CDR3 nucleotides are TGTGCCAGCAGTTTTACAGGGGGCGAGCAGTACTTC.

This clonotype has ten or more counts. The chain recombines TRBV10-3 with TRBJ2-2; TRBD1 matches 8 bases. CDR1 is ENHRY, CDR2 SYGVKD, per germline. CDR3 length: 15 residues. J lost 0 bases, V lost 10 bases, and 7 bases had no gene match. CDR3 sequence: CATPRQGSNTGELFF. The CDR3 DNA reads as TGTGCCACCCCCCGACAGGGGTCGAACACCGGGGAGCTGTTTTTT.

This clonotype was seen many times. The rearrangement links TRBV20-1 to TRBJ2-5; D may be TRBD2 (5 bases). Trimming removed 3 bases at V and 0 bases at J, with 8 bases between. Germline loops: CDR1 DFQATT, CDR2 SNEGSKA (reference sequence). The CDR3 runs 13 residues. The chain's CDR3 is CSASNGNQETQYF. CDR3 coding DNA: TGCAGTGCTAGTAACGGGAACCAAGAGACCCAGTACTTC.

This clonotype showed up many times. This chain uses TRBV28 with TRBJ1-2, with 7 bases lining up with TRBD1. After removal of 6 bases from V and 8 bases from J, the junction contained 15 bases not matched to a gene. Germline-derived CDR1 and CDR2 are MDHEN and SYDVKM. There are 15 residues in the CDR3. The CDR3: CASRSPTGSLHGYTF. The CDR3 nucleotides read TGTGCCAGCAGAAGCCCGACAGGGTCTTTACACGGCTACACCTTC.

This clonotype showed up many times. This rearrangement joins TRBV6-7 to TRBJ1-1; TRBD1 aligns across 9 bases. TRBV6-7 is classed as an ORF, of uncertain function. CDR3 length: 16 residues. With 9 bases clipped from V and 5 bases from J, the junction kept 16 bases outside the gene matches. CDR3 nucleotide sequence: TGTGCCAGGGAGTTTCTAACAGGGGGCCCCAAGACTGAAGCTTTCTTT. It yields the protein CAREFLTGGPKTEAFF.

The CDR3 DNA reads TGTGCCAGCAGTATGGAGGGGGCGTCCGGCACTGAAGCTTTCTTT. Its translation: CASSMEGASGTEAFF. The V and J genes are TRBV27 and TRBJ1-1; 7 bases align to TRBD1. Germline V gene lookup returns CDR1 MNHEY and CDR2 SMNVEV (reference sequence). The length of the CDR3 is 15 residues. V lost 5 bases, J lost 4 bases, and 10 bases stayed unmatched.

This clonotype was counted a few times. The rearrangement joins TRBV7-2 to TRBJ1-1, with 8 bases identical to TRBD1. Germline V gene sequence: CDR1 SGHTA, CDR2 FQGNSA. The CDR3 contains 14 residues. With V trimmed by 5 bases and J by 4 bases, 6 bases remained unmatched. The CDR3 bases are TGTGCCAGCAGCGGAGCAGACAGGGGCACTGAAGCTTTCTTT. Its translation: CASSGADRGTEAFF. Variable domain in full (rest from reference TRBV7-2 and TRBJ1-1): GAGVSQSPSNKVTEKGKDVELRCDPISGHTALYWYRQSLGQGLEFLIYFQGNSAPDKSGLPSDRFSAERTGGSVSTLTIQRTQQEDSAVYLCASSGADRGTEAFFGQGTRLTVV.